This passage covers 24 T cell receptor beta chains from one sample sequenced in a study of T cells after yellow fever vaccination. Using its own MiXCR run on the 5' RACE reads, TCRdb lists one record per CDR3 protein. The table includes about 130,000 distinct CDR3 sequences, approximately 9% detected once. Sequenced here: CD8+ T cells sorted from PBMCs, sampled on the day of the yellow fever booster vaccination. The source of these receptors is a man aged 18 to 29 who received the YFV17D yellow fever vaccine.

This chain uses TRBV7-9 with TRBJ1-2; tentatively, D is TRBD1 (5 bases). The germline V gene encodes CDR1 SEHNR and CDR2 FQNEAQ (reference sequence). The germline V and J ends were trimmed by 6 bases and 8 bases, with 16 bases remaining between them. The CDR3 runs to 13 residues. In DNA, the CDR3 is TGTGCCAGCAGACGCAGGGAACTGGAGGGCTACACCTTC. It translates to CASRRRELEGYTF.

A few counts support this clonotype. The chain employs TRBV9 and TRBJ2-1; TRBD2 might be the D (6 bases). V was cut by 7 bases and J by 1 base, with 15 bases left in between. CDR1 and CDR2 from the germline V gene are SGDLS and YYNGEE. This CDR3 contains 15 residues. The CDR3 spells CASGEAPWSYNEQFF. The CDR3 DNA follows: TGTGCCAGCGGGGAGGCCCCTTGGTCCTACAATGAGCAGTTCTTC.

The chain carries TRBV2 and TRBJ1-5, with D perhaps TRBD1 (5 bases). The CDR3 length is 16 residues. Trimming shortened V by 2 bases and J by 3 bases, and 14 bases separated the two germline ends. The germline V gene has CDR1 SNHLY and CDR2 FYNNEI. The CDR3 here is CASSERTGRFNQPQHF. Here the CDR3 DNA reads TGTGCCAGCAGTGAAAGAACAGGCCGCTTCAATCAGCCCCAGCATTTT.

This clonotype was observed a handful of times. The gene calls are TRBV4-3 and TRBJ2-1; D ambiguous. Trimming took off 1 base at V and 0 bases at J, with 7 bases between the two ends. The CDR3 loop spans 15 amino acids. Per germline, CDR1 LGHNA and CDR2 YSLEER. Written as DNA, the CDR3 is TGCGCCAGCAGCCAAGGCTCCAGCTCCTACAATGAGCAGTTCTTC. Translating it yields CASSQGSSSYNEQFF.

The V call is TRBV6-5, the J call TRBJ1-1; D gene ambiguous. In germline, CDR1 is MNHEY, CDR2 SVGAGI. V dropped 0 bases and J dropped 11 bases, with 13 bases sitting between them. This CDR3 has 13 residues. The CDR3 protein is CASSYSSSGKAFF. The DNA of the CDR3 is TGTGCCAGCAGTTACTCCTCCAGTGGTAAGGCTTTCTTT.

This clonotype showed up just a few times. The chain has TRBV7-9 and TRBJ1-1; D is ambiguous. From germline, CDR1 is SEHNR and CDR2 FQNEAQ (reference sequence). The CDR3 has 11 residues. Trimming took 5 bases from V and 5 from J, leaving 6 bases between them. The CDR3 sequence is CASSPLTEAFF. In DNA, the CDR3 is TGTGCCAGCAGCCCCCTGACTGAAGCTTTCTTT.

The chain is built from TRBV29-1 and TRBJ2-7; TRBD2 aligns across 7 bases. Germline assignment: CDR1 SQVTM and CDR2 ANQGSEA. J gave up 1 base and V 6 bases, and 6 bases lay outside the gene matches. This CDR3 has 13 amino acids. CDR3 nucleotide sequence: TGCAGCGTGCAGCTAGCGGTTTCCTACGAGCAGTACTTC. Its protein product is CSVQLAVSYEQYF.

This clonotype was seen a few times. The chain carries TRBV4-3 and TRBJ1-1; tentatively, D is TRBD1 (6 bases). Trimming took 0 bases from V and 2 from J, leaving 10 bases between them. This CDR3 comprises 15 residues. Germline V CDR1 and CDR2: LGHNA, YSLEER. CDR3 nucleotides: TGCGCCAGCAGCCAAGAGGAGGGGGGTAACACTGAAGCTTTCTTT. Amino acid sequence: CASSQEEGGNTEAFF.

The table lists this clonotype with a few counts. As DNA, the CDR3 is TGTGCCCACGGGGCAGGAGAGACCCAGTACTTC. Encoded protein: CAHGAGETQYF. This chain uses TRBV7-9 with TRBJ2-5; tentatively, D is TRBD1 or TRBD2 (5 bases each). Germline loops: CDR1 SEHNR, CDR2 FQNEAQ (reference sequence). Trimming took off 11 bases at V and 4 bases at J, with 11 bases between the two ends. This CDR3 has 11 amino acids.

The J gene is TRBJ2-4, the V gene TRBV20-1, with D perhaps matching TRBD2 (5 bases). The germline V gene encodes CDR1 DFQATT and CDR2 SNEGSKA (reference sequence). Trimming cost V 1 base and J 3 bases, with 13 bases left between them. The CDR3 runs to 15 residues. This CDR3 reads CSARGGPPVKNIQYF. For the CDR3, the DNA is TGCAGTGCTAGAGGCGGGCCTCCGGTCAAAAACATTCAGTACTTC.

This clonotype was picked up a small number of times. The chain links TRBV2 to TRBJ2-3; a possible D gene is TRBD2 (6 bases). The V gene's germline CDR1 is SNHLY and CDR2 FYNNEI. The CDR3 has 16 amino acids. V was clipped by 1 base and J by 2 bases, with 13 bases between them. CDR3 bases: TGTGCCAGCAGTGAAGTTAGCGGTCCGGTCACAGATACGCAGTATTTT. Its translation is CASSEVSGPVTDTQYF.

This clonotype was counted at least ten times. The chain employs TRBV6-2 or TRBV6-3 and TRBJ2-7, with D unclear. V lost 6 bases and J lost 3, with 6 bases in between. The germline gives CDR1 MNHEY, CDR2 SVGEGT. The CDR3 has 11 amino acids. The CDR3 spells CASRSDYEQYV. In DNA form, the CDR3 reads TGTGCCAGCAGGTCCGACTACGAGCAGTACGTC.

V gene TRBV29-1 combines with J gene TRBJ2-7; TRBD1 matches 7 bases. This CDR3 comprises 13 residues. V gave up 6 bases and J gave up 2 bases; unmatched junction bases: 7. CDR1 SQVTM and CDR2 ANQGSEA come from the germline V gene. The CDR3 DNA sequence: TGCAGCGTCACAGGGGCCAATGCCTACGAGCAGTACTTC. Translating it yields CSVTGANAYEQYF.

This clonotype was picked up many times. V usage is TRBV7-7 and J usage is TRBJ1-6, with D tentatively TRBD1 (5 bases). From germline, CDR1 is SSHAT and CDR2 FNYEAQ (reference sequence). This CDR3 is 14 amino acids long. Between the trimmed V and J ends, which lost 0 bases and 5 bases, there was a span of 5 bases. The DNA for the CDR3 is TGTGCCAGCAGCTTAGCAGGGGATAATTCACCCCTCCACTTT. This sequence encodes CASSLAGDNSPLHF.

The chain is built from TRBV4-1 and TRBJ2-2; D unresolved. The CDR3 is 14 amino acids. V was shortened by 4 bases and J by 1 base, with 7 bases between the two germline ends. Germline V lookup: CDR1 MGHRA, CDR2 YSYEKL. CDR3 nucleotide sequence: TGCGCCAGCAGCCCGCAGCTGAACACCGGGGAGCTGTTTTTT. As protein: CASSPQLNTGELFF.

The table lists this clonotype with a few counts. The chain links TRBV7-2 to TRBJ2-3; TRBD2 matches 7 bases. V gave up 3 bases and J gave up 0 bases; unmatched junction bases: 3. CDR3 length: 15 amino acids. Per germline, CDR1 SGHTA and CDR2 FQGNSA. The CDR3: CASSLGRGSTDTQYF. In nucleotides, the CDR3 is TGTGCCAGCAGCTTGGGGAGGGGCAGCACAGATACGCAGTATTTT.

The chain's CDR3 is CAISEFVSHYEQYF. Written as DNA, the CDR3 is TGTGCCATCAGTGAGTTCGTCAGCCACTACGAGCAGTACTTC. V gene TRBV10-3 combines with J gene TRBJ2-7; D not certain. V gave up 1 base and J gave up 3 bases, with 10 bases separating them. Germline V gene lookup returns CDR1 ENHRY and CDR2 SYGVKD. The CDR3 spans 14 residues.

The chain joins TRBV6-2 or TRBV6-3 to TRBJ2-1; 8 bases match TRBD2. The ends lost 2 bases at V and 7 bases at J; junction bases unmatched: 13. The CDR3 totals 17 residues. CDR1 is MNHEY and CDR2 is SVGEGT in the germline V gene. CDR3: CASSYIAGGAFRNEQFF. The CDR3 DNA reads TGTGCCAGCAGTTACATCGCCGGGGGGGCTTTTCGGAATGAGCAGTTCTTC.

This clonotype was picked up a small number of times. The V and J genes are TRBV6-4 and TRBJ1-5; the match to TRBD1 covers 10 bases. V was clipped by 4 bases and J by 6 bases; unmatched bases: 3. Germline V gene data show CDR1 as MRHNA and CDR2 as SNTAGT. The CDR3 consists of 14 residues. The CDR3 spells CASSAGQGIQPQHF. Here the CDR3 DNA reads TGTGCCAGCAGTGCGGGACAGGGGATTCAGCCCCAGCATTTT.

This clonotype was recorded a few times. The J gene is TRBJ2-1, the V gene TRBV11-1, with a weak D call TRBD2 (5 bases). The V end was cut by 3 bases, the J end by 10 bases, with 10 bases between. Germline CDR1 reads SGHAT; CDR2 reads FQDESV (reference sequence). The CDR3 has 12 residues. The CDR3 coding sequence is TGTGCCAGCAGCTTCTCGGGGTGGGAGCAGTTCTTC. It is translated as CASSFSGWEQFF.

This rearrangement joins TRBV15 to TRBJ1-1, with D maybe TRBD1 (5 bases). CDR3 length: 16 amino acids. Germline lookup yields CDR1 LNHNV and CDR2 YYDKDF (reference sequence). V lost 0 bases to trimming and J lost 4 bases, with 15 bases between them. CDR3 residues: CATSRDLRGVTTEAFF. CDR3 DNA: TGTGCCACCAGCAGAGATCTCCGGGGGGTAACCACTGAAGCTTTCTTT. Looking up the rest from reference TRBV15 and TRBJ1-1 gives the full variable domain: DAMVIQNPRYQVTQFGKPVTLSCSQTLNHNVMYWYQQKSSQAPKLLFHYYDKDFNNEADTPDNFQSRRPNTSFCFLDIRSPGLGDTAMYLCATSRDLRGVTTEAFFGQGTRLTVV.

In this sample, this clonotype turned up a few times. The chain joins TRBV30 to TRBJ2-2; tentatively, D is TRBD1 (6 bases). This CDR3 contains 13 residues. The germline V gene has CDR1 GTSNPN and CDR2 SVGIG (reference sequence). The CDR3 protein is CGGPGHYTGELFF. The CDR3 coding sequence is TGTGGCGGACCGGGACACTACACCGGGGAGCTGTTTTTT.

The chain recombines TRBV29-1 with TRBJ1-2; tentatively, D is TRBD1 (5 bases). With 4 bases removed from V and 8 bases from J, the gap between germline ends came to 14 bases. The V gene's germline CDR1 is SQVTM and CDR2 ANQGSEA. The CDR3 contains 12 residues. The CDR3: CSVVGGSNGYTF. The CDR3 DNA reads as TGCAGCGTTGTCGGGGGGAGTAACGGCTACACCTTC. Full variable domain (rest looked up from reference TRBV29-1 and TRBJ1-2): SAVISQKPSRDICQRGTSLTIQCQVDSQVTMMFWYRQQPGQSLTLIATANQGSEATYESGFVIDKFPISRPNLTFSTLTVSNMSPEDSSIYLCSVVGGSNGYTFGSGTRLTVV.

This clonotype turned up a few times. The V gene is TRBV28, the J gene TRBJ1-2, with D possibly matching TRBD1 (5 bases). The CDR3 extends over 15 amino acids. Trimming removed 8 bases at V and 3 bases at J, with 19 bases between. Germline lookup yields CDR1 MDHEN and CDR2 SYDVKM. CDR3 in DNA: TGTGCCAGCGGCCACCGGGGGGATTTGTACTATGGCTACACCTTC. Encoded protein: CASGHRGDLYYGYTF.